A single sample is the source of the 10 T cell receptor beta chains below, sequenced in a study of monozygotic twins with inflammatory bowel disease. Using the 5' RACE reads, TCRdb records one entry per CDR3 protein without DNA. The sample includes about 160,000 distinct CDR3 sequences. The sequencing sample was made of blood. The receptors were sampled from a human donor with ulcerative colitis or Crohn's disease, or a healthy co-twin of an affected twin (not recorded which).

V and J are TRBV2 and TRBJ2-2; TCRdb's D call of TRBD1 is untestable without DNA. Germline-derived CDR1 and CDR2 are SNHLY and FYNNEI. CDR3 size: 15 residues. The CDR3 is CASNRAVGNTGELFF.

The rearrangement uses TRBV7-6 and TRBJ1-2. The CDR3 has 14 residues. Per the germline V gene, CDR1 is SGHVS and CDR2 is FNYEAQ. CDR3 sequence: CASSPTEINYGYTF.

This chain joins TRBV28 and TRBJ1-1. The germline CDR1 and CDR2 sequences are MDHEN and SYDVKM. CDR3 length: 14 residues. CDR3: CASSLGHRNTEAFF.

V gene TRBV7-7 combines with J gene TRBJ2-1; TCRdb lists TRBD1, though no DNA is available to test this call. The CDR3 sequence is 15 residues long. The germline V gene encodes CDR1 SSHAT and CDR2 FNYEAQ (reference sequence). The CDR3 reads CASSSGQGGRNEQFF.

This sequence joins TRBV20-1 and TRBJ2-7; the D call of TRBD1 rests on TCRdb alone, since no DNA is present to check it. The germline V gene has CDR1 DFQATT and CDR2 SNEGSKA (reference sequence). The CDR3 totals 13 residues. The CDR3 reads CSAGGFHHYEQYF.

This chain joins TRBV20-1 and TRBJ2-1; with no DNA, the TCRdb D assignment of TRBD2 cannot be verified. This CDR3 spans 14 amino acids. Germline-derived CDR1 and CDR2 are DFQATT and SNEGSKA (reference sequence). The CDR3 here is CSADSGNVYNEQFF.

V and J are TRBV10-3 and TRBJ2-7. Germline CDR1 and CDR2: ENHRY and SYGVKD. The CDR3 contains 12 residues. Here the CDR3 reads CAISESRNEQYF.

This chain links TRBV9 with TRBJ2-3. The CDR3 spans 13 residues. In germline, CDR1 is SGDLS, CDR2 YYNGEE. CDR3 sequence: CASKTESIDTQYF.

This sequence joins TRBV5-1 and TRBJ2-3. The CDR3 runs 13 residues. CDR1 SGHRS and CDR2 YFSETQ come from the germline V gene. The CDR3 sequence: CASSLAPTDTQYF.

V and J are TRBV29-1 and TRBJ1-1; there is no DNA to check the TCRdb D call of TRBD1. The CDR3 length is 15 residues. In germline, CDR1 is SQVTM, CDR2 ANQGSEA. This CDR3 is CSVEDREGMNTEAFF.